This T cell receptor (beta chain) originates from a study of blood T cell repertoires in COVID-19. The CDR3 contains 15 residues. In germline, CDR1 is MGHRA, CDR2 YSYEKL. J was trimmed by 6 bases and V by 1 base; bases with no gene match: 8. In the study's own analysis: Amplifying reference gene primers gave estimates of nucleated cell counts. Produced via immunoSEQ multiplex PCR; TCRdb's table is partial and in-frame only. V and J calls and clone size are given by that table; D and trimming were obtained from the DNA. The sample lists about 90,000 clones; around 92% were seen once. Patients from Seattle were sampled longitudinally, starting during active infection.

Sequencing used peripheral blood. The gene calls are TRBV4-1 and TRBJ1-2; 7 bases align to TRBD1. The receptor was isolated from a man aged 45-65 years with COVID-19, enrolled during active disease. CDR3 in DNA: TGCGCCAGCAGCCAAGCCCCGGGACAGCAGAATGGCTACACCTTC. Its translation is CASSQAPGQQNGYTF.